This entry concerns a single T cell receptor beta chain. The target antigen is unknown. The data are from a study of OX40 agonist ivuxolimab in advanced cancers. Across the study: The treatment was a fully human IgG2 OX40 agonist, ivuxolimab. One hepatocellular carcinoma and a couple of cutaneous melanoma patients partially responded. The study's findings and limits: At doses 0.1 to 3.0 mg/kg, CD4+ and CD8+ clones expanded. Some of the nonresponding patients also showed low levels of normalized T-cell clonal expansion.

Looked up from germline, CDR1 is LNHDA and CDR2 is SQIVND (reference sequence). This CDR3 comprises 17 residues. The V gene lost 0 bases and the J gene lost 3 bases, with 14 bases spanning the gap. Produced via immunoSEQ multiplex PCR; TCRdb's table is partial and in-frame only. The sample has roughly 80,000 clones, around 80% seen once. The receptor was derived from an adult with an advanced solid tumor such as melanoma, head and neck, liver or kidney cancer. V is TRBV19 and J is TRBJ2-2; D is unresolved. Sequenced material: CD4+ or CD8+ T cells sorted from blood, taken in a trial of the OX40 agonist ivuxolimab. CDR3: CASSIDFWDRDTGELFF. The DNA for the CDR3 is TGTGCCAGTAGTATAGATTTCTGGGATAGAGACACCGGGGAGCTGTTTTTT.